These T cell receptor beta chains were read from a single sample in a study of blood T cell repertoires in COVID-19. Sequenced by immunoSEQ multiplex PCR; TCRdb stores in-frame clones only, minus some. The sample includes tens of thousands of clones, 75% to 90% of them seen just once. Sequencing was performed on peripheral blood. The receptors originated from a man between 45 and 60 years old with active COVID-19. The CDR3 runs from the conserved cysteine through the conserved F or W. Each record gives: D gene, clone size, V gene, J gene, CDR3 protein, CDR3 DNA. A D gene is named only where the DNA matches it firmly. For some rows the clone size is stated as once, few or many, or as a class when expanded; others skip it.

d_call: TRBD2; clone_size: -; v_call: TRBV5-4; j_call: TRBJ2-7; cdr3_aa: CASSTSGGYEQYF; cdr3_nt: TGTGCCAGCAGCACTAGCGGGGGCTACGAGCAGTACTTC
d_call: -; clone_size: -; v_call: TRBV9; j_call: TRBJ2-7; cdr3_aa: CASSVGSRSYEQYF; cdr3_nt: TGTGCCAGCAGCGTAGGTAGCCGTTCCTACGAGCAGTACTTC
d_call: -; clone_size: once; v_call: TRBV5-4; j_call: TRBJ1-3; cdr3_aa: CASSLAGSLGNTIYF; cdr3_nt: TGTGCCAGCAGCTTGGCGGGAAGTTTGGGAAACACCATATATTTT
d_call: -; clone_size: -; v_call: TRBV19; j_call: TRBJ1-2; cdr3_aa: CASSIERGPNYGYTF; cdr3_nt: TGTGCCAGTAGTATAGAGCGCGGCCCTAACTATGGCTACACCTTC
d_call: -; clone_size: -; v_call: TRBV24-1; j_call: TRBJ1-5; cdr3_aa: CATSDSSTDSNQPQHF; cdr3_nt: TGTGCCACCAGTGATTCCTCGACAGATAGCAATCAGCCCCAGCATTTT
d_call: TRBD2; clone_size: -; v_call: TRBV3-1/TRBV3-2; j_call: TRBJ2-3; cdr3_aa: CASSQGTRWGTADTQYF; cdr3_nt: TGTGCCAGCAGCCAAGGGACTAGGTGGGGGACTGCAGATACGCAGTATTTT
d_call: -; clone_size: -; v_call: TRBV30; j_call: TRBJ2-2; cdr3_aa: CAWTRGIDTGELFF; cdr3_nt: TGTGCCTGGACCAGGGGCATCGACACCGGGGAGCTGTTTTTT
d_call: TRBD1; clone_size: -; v_call: TRBV9; j_call: TRBJ2-7; cdr3_aa: CASSAQGAYEQYF; cdr3_nt: TGTGCCAGCAGCGCCCAGGGGGCGTACGAGCAGTACTTC
d_call: -; clone_size: few; v_call: TRBV30; j_call: TRBJ1-5; cdr3_aa: CAWSSADQPQHF; cdr3_nt: TGTGCCTGGAGTTCCGCGGATCAGCCCCAGCATTTT
d_call: -; clone_size: -; v_call: TRBV27; j_call: TRBJ1-1; cdr3_aa: CASSLRGSSEAFF; cdr3_nt: TGTGCCAGCAGTTTAAGGGGGAGCTCTGAAGCTTTCTTT
d_call: -; clone_size: -; v_call: TRBV27; j_call: TRBJ1-1; cdr3_aa: CASSLQIPNTEAFF; cdr3_nt: TGTGCCAGCAGTCTACAGATACCGAACACTGAAGCTTTCTTT
d_call: -; clone_size: -; v_call: TRBV7-2; j_call: TRBJ2-1; cdr3_aa: CASSLAGALPEQFF; cdr3_nt: TGTGCCAGCAGCTTAGCAGGGGCCTTACCTGAGCAGTTCTTC
d_call: TRBD1; clone_size: -; v_call: TRBV5-6; j_call: TRBJ1-3; cdr3_aa: CASSLGGTGGRNTIYF; cdr3_nt: TGTGCCAGCAGCTTGGGGGGAACAGGGGGCCGAAACACCATATATTTT
d_call: -; clone_size: -; v_call: TRBV2; j_call: TRBJ2-5; cdr3_aa: CASSERSGTQYF; cdr3_nt: TGTGCCAGCAGTGAAAGGAGTGGGACCCAGTACTTC
d_call: -; clone_size: -; v_call: TRBV3-1/TRBV3-2; j_call: TRBJ2-2; cdr3_aa: CASSREVAGNTGELFF; cdr3_nt: TGTGCCAGCAGCCGGGAAGTGGCGGGGAACACCGGGGAGCTGTTTTTT
d_call: -; clone_size: -; v_call: TRBV28; j_call: TRBJ2-5; cdr3_aa: CASSFSDRETQYF; cdr3_nt: TGTGCCAGCAGTTTCTCGGACAGAGAGACCCAGTACTTC
d_call: -; clone_size: once; v_call: TRBV7-2; j_call: TRBJ2-7; cdr3_aa: CASSLAGAKTYEQYF; cdr3_nt: TGTGCCAGCAGCTTAGCGGGGGCAAAAACCTACGAGCAGTACTTC
d_call: -; clone_size: -; v_call: TRBV6-5; j_call: TRBJ2-7; cdr3_aa: CASSYSRAHYEQYF; cdr3_nt: TGTGCCAGCAGTTACTCCAGGGCCCACTACGAGCAGTACTTC
d_call: -; clone_size: -; v_call: TRBV7-2; j_call: TRBJ2-1; cdr3_aa: CASSPDSPGDEQFF; cdr3_nt: TGTGCCAGCAGCCCCGACAGCCCAGGGGATGAGCAGTTCTTC
d_call: -; clone_size: -; v_call: TRBV28; j_call: TRBJ2-2; cdr3_aa: CASSLGSSSTGELFF; cdr3_nt: TGTGCCAGCAGTTTAGGCAGTTCTAGCACCGGGGAGCTGTTTTTT
d_call: -; clone_size: -; v_call: TRBV6-5; j_call: TRBJ1-3; cdr3_aa: CASRLSAAGNTIYF; cdr3_nt: TGTGCCAGCCGTTTGTCCGCAGCTGGAAACACCATATATTTT
d_call: -; clone_size: -; v_call: TRBV5-1; j_call: TRBJ1-4; cdr3_aa: CASNEFGATNEKLFF; cdr3_nt: TGCGCCAGCAATGAATTCGGAGCAACTAATGAAAAACTGTTTTTT
d_call: TRBD1; clone_size: -; v_call: TRBV2; j_call: TRBJ1-2; cdr3_aa: CASSPGTGKDAF; cdr3_nt: TGTGCCAGCAGTCCCGGGACAGGGAAGGACGCCTTC
d_call: -; clone_size: -; v_call: TRBV29-1; j_call: TRBJ1-1; cdr3_aa: CSVVGGAANTEAFF; cdr3_nt: TGCAGCGTTGTAGGTGGGGCGGCTAACACTGAAGCTTTCTTT
d_call: -; clone_size: -; v_call: TRBV19; j_call: TRBJ1-4; cdr3_aa: CASSIQDGGNEKLFF; cdr3_nt: TGTGCCAGTAGTATCCAAGACGGGGGAAATGAAAAACTGTTTTTT
d_call: TRBD2; clone_size: -; v_call: TRBV6-6; j_call: TRBJ2-6; cdr3_aa: CASTGGAGANVLTF; cdr3_nt: TGTGCCAGCACGGGGGGGGCAGGGGCCAACGTCCTGACTTTC
d_call: -; clone_size: -; v_call: TRBV5-4; j_call: TRBJ1-6; cdr3_aa: CASSLAGGQNSPLHF; cdr3_nt: TGTGCCAGCAGCTTGGCGGGGGGGCAGAATTCACCCCTCCACTTT
d_call: -; clone_size: -; v_call: TRBV3-1/TRBV3-2; j_call: TRBJ1-5; cdr3_aa: CASSQDLQGSNQPQHF; cdr3_nt: TGTGCCAGCAGCCAGGACCTTCAGGGAAGCAATCAGCCCCAGCATTTT
d_call: -; clone_size: -; v_call: TRBV12-3/TRBV12-4; j_call: TRBJ1-1; cdr3_aa: CASSFGMNTEAFF; cdr3_nt: TGTGCCAGCAGTTTCGGGATGAACACTGAAGCTTTCTTT
d_call: -; clone_size: -; v_call: TRBV5-1; j_call: TRBJ2-3; cdr3_aa: CASSSTGRDADTQYF; cdr3_nt: TGCGCCAGCAGCTCGACAGGGCGGGACGCAGATACGCAGTATTTT
d_call: -; clone_size: -; v_call: TRBV10-3; j_call: TRBJ2-1; cdr3_aa: CAISESGSSYNEQFF; cdr3_nt: TGTGCCATCAGTGAGTCAGGGAGCTCCTACAATGAGCAGTTCTTC
d_call: -; clone_size: -; v_call: TRBV28; j_call: TRBJ1-5; cdr3_aa: CASSTPSGGRQPQHF; cdr3_nt: TGTGCCAGCAGTACCCCCAGCGGGGGGAGACAGCCCCAGCATTTT
d_call: TRBD1; clone_size: once; v_call: TRBV6-5; j_call: TRBJ2-1; cdr3_aa: CASSYLGGPNYNEQFF; cdr3_nt: TGTGCCAGCAGTTACCTAGGGGGCCCCAACTACAATGAGCAGTTCTTC
d_call: TRBD1; clone_size: -; v_call: TRBV20-1; j_call: TRBJ1-1; cdr3_aa: CSATGGAEAFF; cdr3_nt: TGCAGTGCAACAGGGGGGGCTGAAGCTTTCTTT
d_call: -; clone_size: -; v_call: TRBV7-3; j_call: TRBJ2-1; cdr3_aa: CASSPGSYNEQFF; cdr3_nt: TGTGCCAGCAGCCCGGGATCCTACAATGAGCAGTTCTTC
d_call: -; clone_size: -; v_call: TRBV29-1; j_call: TRBJ2-7; cdr3_aa: CSVEGPTGSEQYF; cdr3_nt: TGCAGCGTTGAAGGGCCTACGGGGAGCGAGCAGTACTTC
d_call: -; clone_size: -; v_call: TRBV7-8; j_call: TRBJ1-2; cdr3_aa: CASSREQGPYGYTF; cdr3_nt: TGTGCCAGCAGCCGAGAACAGGGTCCGTATGGCTACACCTTC
d_call: -; clone_size: -; v_call: TRBV7-2; j_call: TRBJ2-3; cdr3_aa: CASSSQITDTQYF; cdr3_nt: TGTGCCAGCAGCTCCCAGATCACAGATACGCAGTATTTT
d_call: -; clone_size: -; v_call: TRBV19; j_call: TRBJ2-7; cdr3_aa: CASSPPGRPKGEQYF; cdr3_nt: TGTGCCAGTAGCCCCCCAGGGAGGCCTAAGGGAGAGCAGTACTTC
d_call: TRBD1; clone_size: -; v_call: TRBV19; j_call: TRBJ2-2; cdr3_aa: CASSTRQGDTGELFF; cdr3_nt: TGTGCCAGTAGTACTCGACAGGGCGACACCGGGGAGCTGTTTTTT
d_call: -; clone_size: -; v_call: TRBV15; j_call: TRBJ2-7; cdr3_aa: CATGGNEQYF; cdr3_nt: TGTGCCACCGGGGGGAACGAGCAGTACTTC
d_call: TRBD2; clone_size: -; v_call: TRBV7-6; j_call: TRBJ2-1; cdr3_aa: CASSLALAGGPKAFNEQFF; cdr3_nt: TGTGCCAGCAGCTTAGCCCTAGCGGGAGGGCCTAAAGCATTCAATGAGCAGTTCTTC
d_call: -; clone_size: -; v_call: TRBV2; j_call: TRBJ2-1; cdr3_aa: CASSVRDSSYNEQFF; cdr3_nt: TGTGCCAGCAGTGTCCGAGACAGCTCCTACAATGAGCAGTTCTTC
d_call: -; clone_size: -; v_call: TRBV10-1; j_call: TRBJ2-4; cdr3_aa: CASRRNNIDRIAKNIQYF; cdr3_nt: TGCGCCAGCAGACGCAATAACATAGACAGAATAGCCAAAAACATTCAGTACTTC
d_call: -; clone_size: -; v_call: TRBV5-6; j_call: TRBJ2-2; cdr3_aa: CASRRSGVNTGELFF; cdr3_nt: TGTGCCAGCCGCCGGTCGGGGGTGAACACCGGGGAGCTGTTTTTT
d_call: -; clone_size: -; v_call: TRBV27; j_call: TRBJ2-5; cdr3_aa: CASSSYSVGQEYF; cdr3_nt: TGTGCCAGCAGTTCCTACTCCGTTGGGCAAGAGTACTTC
d_call: -; clone_size: -; v_call: TRBV4-2; j_call: TRBJ2-7; cdr3_aa: CASSLADFYEQYF; cdr3_nt: TGTGCCAGCAGCCTGGCGGATTTCTACGAGCAGTACTTC
d_call: -; clone_size: -; v_call: TRBV6-5; j_call: TRBJ1-3; cdr3_aa: CASSTGSGAGNTIYF; cdr3_nt: TGTGCCAGCAGTACCGGTTCCGGAGCTGGAAACACCATATATTTT
d_call: TRBD1; clone_size: -; v_call: TRBV2; j_call: TRBJ2-7; cdr3_aa: CASSVGQAVSYEQYF; cdr3_nt: TGTGCCAGCAGCGTGGGACAGGCCGTCTCCTACGAGCAGTACTTC
d_call: -; clone_size: once; v_call: TRBV28; j_call: TRBJ2-7; cdr3_aa: CASSLETTYEQYF; cdr3_nt: TGTGCCAGCAGTTTAGAGACAACCTACGAGCAGTACTTC
d_call: -; clone_size: -; v_call: TRBV7-2; j_call: TRBJ1-4; cdr3_aa: CASSLGAPGGAYEKLFF; cdr3_nt: TGTGCCAGCAGCTTAGGGGCCCCGGGGGGCGCATATGAAAAACTGTTTTTT
d_call: TRBD2; clone_size: -; v_call: TRBV7-2; j_call: TRBJ2-5; cdr3_aa: CASSLTAGKETQYF; cdr3_nt: TGTGCCAGCAGCTTAACAGCGGGGAAAGAGACCCAGTACTTC
d_call: TRBD1; clone_size: -; v_call: TRBV5-1; j_call: TRBJ1-3; cdr3_aa: CASSFLQGAFSGNTIYF; cdr3_nt: TGCGCCAGCAGCTTTCTACAGGGGGCCTTCTCTGGAAACACCATATATTTT
d_call: -; clone_size: -; v_call: TRBV28; j_call: TRBJ1-5; cdr3_aa: CASGPSASTRPQHF; cdr3_nt: TGTGCCAGCGGGCCTTCGGCGTCGACACGACCCCAGCATTTT
d_call: -; clone_size: -; v_call: TRBV27; j_call: TRBJ2-3; cdr3_aa: CASSLRGSTQYF; cdr3_nt: TGTGCCAGCAGTTTACGAGGGAGTACGCAGTATTTT